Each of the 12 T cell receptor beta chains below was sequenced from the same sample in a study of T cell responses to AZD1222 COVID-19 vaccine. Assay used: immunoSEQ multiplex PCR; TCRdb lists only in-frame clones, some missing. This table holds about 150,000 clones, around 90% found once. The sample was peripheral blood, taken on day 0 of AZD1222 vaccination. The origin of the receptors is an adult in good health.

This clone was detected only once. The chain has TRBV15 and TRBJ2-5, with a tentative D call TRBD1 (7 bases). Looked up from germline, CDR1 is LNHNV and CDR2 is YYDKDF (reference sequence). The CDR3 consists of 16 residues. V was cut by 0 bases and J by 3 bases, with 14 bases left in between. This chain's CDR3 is CATSRDWGDSKETQYF. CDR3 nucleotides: TGTGCCACCAGCAGAGATTGGGGGGACAGTAAAGAGACCCAGTACTTC. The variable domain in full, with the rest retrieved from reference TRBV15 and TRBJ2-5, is DAMVIQNPRYQVTQFGKPVTLSCSQTLNHNVMYWYQQKSSQAPKLLFHYYDKDFNNEADTPDNFQSRRPNTSFCFLDIRSPGLGDTAMYLCATSRDWGDSKETQYFGPGTRLLVL.

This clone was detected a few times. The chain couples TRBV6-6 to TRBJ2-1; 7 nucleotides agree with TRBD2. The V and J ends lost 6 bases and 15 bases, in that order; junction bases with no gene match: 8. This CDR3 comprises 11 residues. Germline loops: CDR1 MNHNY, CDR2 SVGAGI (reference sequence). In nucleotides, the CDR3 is TGTGCCAGCAGGAGTTCACTAGCGCGGTTCTTC. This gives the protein CASRSSLARFF.

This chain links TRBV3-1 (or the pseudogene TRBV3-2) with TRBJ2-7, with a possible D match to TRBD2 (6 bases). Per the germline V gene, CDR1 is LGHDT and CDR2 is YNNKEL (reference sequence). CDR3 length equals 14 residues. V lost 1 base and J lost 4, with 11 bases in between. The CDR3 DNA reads TGTGCCAGCAGCCAAGGGGGGGTAGGTTACGAGCAGTACTTC. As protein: CASSQGGVGYEQYF.

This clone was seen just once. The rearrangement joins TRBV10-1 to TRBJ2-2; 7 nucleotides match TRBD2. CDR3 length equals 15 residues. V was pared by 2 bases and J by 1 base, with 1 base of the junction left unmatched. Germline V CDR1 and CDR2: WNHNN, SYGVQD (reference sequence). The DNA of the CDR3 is TGCGCCAGCAGTGAGGCTAGCGGGAACACCGGGGAGCTGTTTTTT. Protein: CASSEASGNTGELFF.

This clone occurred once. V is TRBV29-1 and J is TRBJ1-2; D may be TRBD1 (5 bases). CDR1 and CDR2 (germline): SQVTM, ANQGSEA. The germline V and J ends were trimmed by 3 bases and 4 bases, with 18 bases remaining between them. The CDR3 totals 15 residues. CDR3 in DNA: TGCAGCGTTGACGGCCACGAGGGACTGAGCTATGGCTACACCTTC. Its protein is CSVDGHEGLSYGYTF. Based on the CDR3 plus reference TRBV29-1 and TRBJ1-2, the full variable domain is SAVISQKPSRDICQRGTSLTIQCQVDSQVTMMFWYRQQPGQSLTLIATANQGSEATYESGFVIDKFPISRPNLTFSTLTVSNMSPEDSSIYLCSVDGHEGLSYGYTFGSGTRLTVV.

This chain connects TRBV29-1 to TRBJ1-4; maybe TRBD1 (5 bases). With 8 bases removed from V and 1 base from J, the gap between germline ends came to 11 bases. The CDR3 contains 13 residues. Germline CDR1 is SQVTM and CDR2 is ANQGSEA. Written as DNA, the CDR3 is TGCAGCATCACAGGTGGAACTAATGAAAAACTGTTTTTT. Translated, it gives CSITGGTNEKLFF.

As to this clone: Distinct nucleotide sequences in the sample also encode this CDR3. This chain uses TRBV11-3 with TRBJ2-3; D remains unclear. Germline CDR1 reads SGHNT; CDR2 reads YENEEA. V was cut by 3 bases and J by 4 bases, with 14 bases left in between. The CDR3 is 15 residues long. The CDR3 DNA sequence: TGTGCCAGCAGCTTGGGGTCACCGGGTGCAGATACGCAGTATTTT. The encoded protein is CASSLGSPGADTQYF.

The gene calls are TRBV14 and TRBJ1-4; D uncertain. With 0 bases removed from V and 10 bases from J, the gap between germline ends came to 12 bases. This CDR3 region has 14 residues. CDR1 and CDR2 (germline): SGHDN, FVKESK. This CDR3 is CASSQDFYAGKLFF. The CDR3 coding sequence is TGTGCCAGCAGCCAAGATTTTTACGCGGGAAAACTGTTTTTT.

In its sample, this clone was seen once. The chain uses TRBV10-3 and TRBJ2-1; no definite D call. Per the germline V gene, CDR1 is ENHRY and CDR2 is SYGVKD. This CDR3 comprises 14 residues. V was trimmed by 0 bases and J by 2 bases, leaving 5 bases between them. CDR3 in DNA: TGTGCCATCAGTGAGTCGCCAGCCTACAATGAGCAGTTCTTC. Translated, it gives CAISESPAYNEQFF.

Here the CDR3 DNA reads TGTGCCACCAGCAGAGATATCGGCACCATATATTTT. This translates into CATSRDIGTIYF. The chain carries TRBV15 and TRBJ1-3; D unclear. Germline V gives CDR1 LNHNV, CDR2 YYDKDF (reference sequence). The V gene lost 0 bases and the J gene lost 9 bases, with 6 bases spanning the gap. The CDR3 loop spans 12 amino acids.

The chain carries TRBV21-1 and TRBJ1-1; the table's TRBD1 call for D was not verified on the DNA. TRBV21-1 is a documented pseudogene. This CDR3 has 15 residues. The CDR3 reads CASSGQGTNNTEAFF. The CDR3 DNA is TGTGCCAGCAGCGGACAGGGCACGAACAACACTGAAGCTTTCTTT.

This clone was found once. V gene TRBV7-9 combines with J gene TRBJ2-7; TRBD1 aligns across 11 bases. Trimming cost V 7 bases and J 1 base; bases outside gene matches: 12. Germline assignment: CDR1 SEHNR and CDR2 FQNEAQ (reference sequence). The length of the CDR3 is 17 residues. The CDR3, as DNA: TGTGCCAGCACCACTCCTGAAGGACAGGGGGCTTCCTACGAGCAGTACTTC. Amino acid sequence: CASTTPEGQGASYEQYF.